The clone carrying this TCR beta chain was observed a single time. The target antigen is unknown. V lost 0 bases, J lost 2 bases, and 1 base stayed unmatched. Germline assignment: CDR1 SGHDT and CDR2 YYEEEE. The CDR3 extends over 16 amino acids. Only in-frame clones appear in the TCRdb table, and some are missing; sequencing was by immunoSEQ multiplex PCR. The sample holds 2 million to 2.5 million clones, about 95% seen once. This entry comes from a study of shared clonotypes between healthy human individuals. Whole-study results and caveats: Naive subsets typically showed greater estimated richness than memory subsets. Shared clonotypes: about 4.6% naive CD4, around 3.5% naive CD8, over 2% memory CD4, 0.4% to 0.5% memory CD8.

Positive CCR7 selection of CD45RO-negative cells yielded the naive CD8 cells, and terminally differentiated effector memory CD45RA+ cells were excluded. The clonotype originates from a man aged 18 to 35 in good health. The chain links TRBV5-6 to TRBJ2-1; 11 bases match TRBD2. The specimen sequenced was naive CD8+ T cells sorted from blood. The chain's CDR3 is CASSLVAGGPYNEQFF. The CDR3 DNA sequence: TGTGCCAGCAGCTTGGTAGCGGGAGGGCCCTACAATGAGCAGTTCTTC.